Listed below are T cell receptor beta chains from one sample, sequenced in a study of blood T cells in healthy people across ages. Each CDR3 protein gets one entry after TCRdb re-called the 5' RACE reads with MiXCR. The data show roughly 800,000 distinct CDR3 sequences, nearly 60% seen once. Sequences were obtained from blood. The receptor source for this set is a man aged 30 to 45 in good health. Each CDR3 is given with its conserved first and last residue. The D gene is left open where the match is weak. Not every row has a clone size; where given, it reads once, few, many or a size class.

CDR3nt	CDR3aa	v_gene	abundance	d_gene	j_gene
TGTGCCAGCAGTTACCGGCGGGCTCTCACAGATACGCAGTATTTT	CASSYRRALTDTQYF	TRBV6-5	.	.	TRBJ2-3
TGCAGCGGGACAGGTGGGTCTCAGCCCCAGCATTTT	CSGTGGSQPQHF	TRBV20-1	.	TRBD1	TRBJ1-5
TGTGCCAGCAGCACCACCGGGACTAGCGGGACCCTGGGTCTTGCGGATACGCAGTATTTT	CASSTTGTSGTLGLADTQYF	TRBV7-2	.	TRBD2	TRBJ2-3
TGCAGCGTTGAAGGGACTAGCGGGGGTGCTGTACAAGAGACCCAGTACTTC	CSVEGTSGGAVQETQYF	TRBV29-1	few	TRBD2	TRBJ2-5
TGTGCCAGCAGCCCACTCGGGGGTAGGGAGACCCAGTACTTC	CASSPLGGRETQYF	TRBV3-1	.	.	TRBJ2-5
TGTGCCAGTAGTATATCCGGGGGGAGGGGAAATGAGCAGTTCTTC	CASSISGGRGNEQFF	TRBV19	.	TRBD2	TRBJ2-1
TGTGCCAGCAGTTACGGGGGATTCTACAATGAGCAGTTCTTC	CASSYGGFYNEQFF	TRBV6-5	few	.	TRBJ2-1
TGTGCCAGCAGCTTTTTCGGGGAATACACCTACAATGAGCAGTTCTTC	CASSFFGEYTYNEQFF	TRBV7-8	once	.	TRBJ2-1
TGTGCCAGCAGCCAAGCCGGGACGGTACGGGGTGATACGCAGTATTTT	CASSQAGTVRGDTQYF	TRBV7-2	.	.	TRBJ2-3
TGTGCCAGTCCCAACAGGGCTGGCCTCTCACCCCTCCACTTT	CASPNRAGLSPLHF	TRBV19	once	.	TRBJ1-6
TGCAGTGCTAGAGATTTGGGGAGACAAGAGACCCAGTACTTC	CSARDLGRQETQYF	TRBV20-1	many	.	TRBJ2-5
TGTGCCAGCAGCTTGACTAGCGGGACACGTGAGCAGTTCTTC	CASSLTSGTREQFF	TRBV7-2	few	TRBD2	TRBJ2-1
TGTGCCAGCAGTTTCAGGGGGATCGAGACCCAGTACTTC	CASSFRGIETQYF	TRBV12-3/TRBV12-4	.	TRBD1	TRBJ2-5
TGCAGTGCTGGATGGGGACATCTAACCTTCTCTGGGGCCAACGTCCTGACTTTC	CSAGWGHLTFSGANVLTF	TRBV20-1	.	.	TRBJ2-6
TGCAGCGTTGCGGCCTATGATACGCAGTATTTT	CSVAAYDTQYF	TRBV29-1	few	.	TRBJ2-3
TGTGCCAGCAGCCAAACAGGGGCCCCTTATGGCTACACCTTC	CASSQTGAPYGYTF	TRBV4-2	.	TRBD1	TRBJ1-2
TGTGCCAGCAGCTTAGGAATAGGCGGCGTATACGAGCAGTACTTC	CASSLGIGGVYEQYF	TRBV7-2	.	.	TRBJ2-7
TGCGCCAGCAGCCAAGTGTGGACTAGCGGGTCCTACAATGAGCAGTACTTC	CASSQVWTSGSYNEQYF	TRBV4-3	.	TRBD2	TRBJ2-7
TGTGCCAGCAGTTATGCGTCCACAGATACGCAGTATTTT	CASSYASTDTQYF	TRBV12-3/TRBV12-4	few	.	TRBJ2-3
TGTGCCAGCAGTTTAGAAAGCGGGAGCTACAATGAGCAGTTCTTC	CASSLESGSYNEQFF	TRBV12-3/TRBV12-4	.	TRBD2	TRBJ2-1
TGCAGCGTTGCGGCAGGACTGGGGCAGCCCCAGCATTTT	CSVAAGLGQPQHF	TRBV29-1	.	.	TRBJ1-5
TGTGCCAGCAGTCATAGGACGGCAGGGTCAGGGGGCTACACCTTC	CASSHRTAGSGGYTF	TRBV7-9	.	.	TRBJ1-2
TGCAGTGCCTGGGACAGCAAGATCTCTGGGGCCAACGTCCTGACTTTC	CSAWDSKISGANVLTF	TRBV20-1	few	TRBD1	TRBJ2-6
TGTGCCTGGAGTGCTATGTGGGATCAGCCCCAGCATTTT	CAWSAMWDQPQHF	TRBV30	.	.	TRBJ1-5
TGTGCCATCAGTCGGGGGGTTACCGATCAGCCCCAGCATTTT	CAISRGVTDQPQHF	TRBV10-3	.	.	TRBJ1-5
TGTGCCAGCACTCCGGGACAGGGTCCCAACTACGGGCAGTACTTC	CASTPGQGPNYGQYF	TRBV12-3/TRBV12-4	.	TRBD1	TRBJ2-7
TGCAGCGTTGAAGAAAAGGGGAGAGGCTACGAGCAGTACTTC	CSVEEKGRGYEQYF	TRBV29-1	.	.	TRBJ2-7
TGTGCCAGCAGCGTAGGGGGACTAGCGGATTCCTACGAGCAGTACTTC	CASSVGGLADSYEQYF	TRBV9	.	TRBD2	TRBJ2-7
TGTGCCATAAGGTGGCTAGCGGGGGACAATGAGCAGTTCTTC	CAIRWLAGDNEQFF	TRBV12-3/TRBV12-4	.	TRBD2	TRBJ2-1
TGCAGTGCGAGTACGAGGGGGACCCTCCAGGATACGCAGTATTTT	CSASTRGTLQDTQYF	TRBV20-1	.	.	TRBJ2-3
TGTGGCTGGAGTGGCGATAGGACTAGCGGGGACAATGAGCAGTTCTTC	CGWSGDRTSGDNEQFF	TRBV30	.	TRBD2	TRBJ2-1
TGTGCCAGCAGCCAGGAAAATATGAACACTGAAGCTTTCTTT	CASSQENMNTEAFF	TRBV4-2	.	.	TRBJ1-1
TGTGCCAGCAGAGGAGGACTAGCGGCTTACAATGAGCAGTTCTTC	CASRGGLAAYNEQFF	TRBV2	once	TRBD2	TRBJ2-1